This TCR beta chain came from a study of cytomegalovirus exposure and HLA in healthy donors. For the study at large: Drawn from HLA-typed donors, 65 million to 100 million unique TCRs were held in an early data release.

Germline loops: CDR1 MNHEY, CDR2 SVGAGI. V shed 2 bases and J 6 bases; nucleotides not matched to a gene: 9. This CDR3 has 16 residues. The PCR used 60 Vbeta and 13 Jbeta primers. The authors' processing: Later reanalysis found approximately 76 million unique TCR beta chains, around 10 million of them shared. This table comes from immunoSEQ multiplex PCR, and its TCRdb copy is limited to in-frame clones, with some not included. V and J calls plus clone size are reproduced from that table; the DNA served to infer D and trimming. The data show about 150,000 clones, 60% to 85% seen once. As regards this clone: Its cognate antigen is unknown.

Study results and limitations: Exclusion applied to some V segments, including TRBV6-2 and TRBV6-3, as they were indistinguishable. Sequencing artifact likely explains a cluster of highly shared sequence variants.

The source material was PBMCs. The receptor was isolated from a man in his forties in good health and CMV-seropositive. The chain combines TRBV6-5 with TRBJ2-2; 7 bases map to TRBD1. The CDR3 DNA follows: TGTGCCAGCAGTTACGGACCGACAGGGTCCCCCGGGGAGCTGTTTTTT. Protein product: CASSYGPTGSPGELFF.